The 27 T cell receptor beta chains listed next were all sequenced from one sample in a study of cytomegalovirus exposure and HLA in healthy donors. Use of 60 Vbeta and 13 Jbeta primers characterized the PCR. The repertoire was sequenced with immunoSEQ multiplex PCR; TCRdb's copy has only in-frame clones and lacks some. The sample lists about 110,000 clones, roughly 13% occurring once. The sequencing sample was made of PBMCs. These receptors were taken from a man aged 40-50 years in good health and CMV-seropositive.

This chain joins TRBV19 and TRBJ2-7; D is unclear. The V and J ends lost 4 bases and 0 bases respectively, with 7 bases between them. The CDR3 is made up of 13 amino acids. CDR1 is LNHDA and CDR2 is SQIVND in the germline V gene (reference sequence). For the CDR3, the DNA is TGTGCCAGTAGTACACTACCCTCCTACGAGCAGTACTTC. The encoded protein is CASSTLPSYEQYF.

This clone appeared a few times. The CDR3 coding sequence is TGTGCCAGCACGAAAGGACTAGAGGGCTACGAGCAGTACTTC. It encodes CASTKGLEGYEQYF. The chain has TRBV7-2 and TRBJ2-7; 7 bases line up with TRBD2. V dropped 7 bases and J dropped 3; count of bases not matched to a gene: 9. Germline V gene lookup returns CDR1 SGHTA and CDR2 FQGNSA. The length of the CDR3 is 14 residues.

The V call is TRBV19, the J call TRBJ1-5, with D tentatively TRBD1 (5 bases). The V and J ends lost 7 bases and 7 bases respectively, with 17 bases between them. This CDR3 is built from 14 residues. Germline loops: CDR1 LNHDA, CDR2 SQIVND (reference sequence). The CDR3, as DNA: TGTGCCAGTACCCTGGGGGGGGGAGGGCAGCCCCAGCATTTT. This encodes CASTLGGGGQPQHF.

The CDR3 here is CASSTGTGGVEQYF. The CDR3 DNA reads TGCGCCAGCAGCACCGGGACAGGGGGCGTCGAGCAGTACTTC. The chain couples TRBV5-1 to TRBJ2-7; TRBD1 matches 12 bases. After removal of 4 bases from V and 6 bases from J, the junction contained 5 bases not matched to a gene. The CDR3 has 14 amino acids. The germline CDR1 and CDR2 sequences are SGHRS and YFSETQ.

In DNA form, the CDR3 reads TGTGCCATCAGGACGCGGGGACAAGCGGGAAGCTCCTACAATGAGCAGTTCTTC. It yields the protein CAIRTRGQAGSSYNEQFF. This chain uses TRBV10-3 with TRBJ2-1; a weak D match, TRBD2 (7 bases). Germline V gives CDR1 ENHRY, CDR2 SYGVKD. Trimming removed 6 bases from V and 0 bases from J, with 21 bases in between. The CDR3 consists of 18 residues.

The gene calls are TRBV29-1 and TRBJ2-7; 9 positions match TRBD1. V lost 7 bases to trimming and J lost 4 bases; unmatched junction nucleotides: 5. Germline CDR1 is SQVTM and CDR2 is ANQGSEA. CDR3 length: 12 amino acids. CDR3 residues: CSAGTGRYEQYF. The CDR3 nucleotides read TGCAGCGCCGGGACAGGGAGGTACGAGCAGTACTTC.

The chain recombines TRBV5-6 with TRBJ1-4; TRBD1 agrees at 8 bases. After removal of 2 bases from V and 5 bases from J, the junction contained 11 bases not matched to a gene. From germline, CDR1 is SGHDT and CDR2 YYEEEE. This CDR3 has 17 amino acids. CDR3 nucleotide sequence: TGTGCCAGCAGCTTTCTCCAAAGGACAGGGAGGAATGAAAAACTGTTTTTT. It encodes CASSFLQRTGRNEKLFF.

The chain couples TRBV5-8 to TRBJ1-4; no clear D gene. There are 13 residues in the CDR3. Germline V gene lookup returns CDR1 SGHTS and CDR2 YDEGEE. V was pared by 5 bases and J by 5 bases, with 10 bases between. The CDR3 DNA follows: TGTGCCAGCAGATTCGTACAGAATGAAAAACTGTTTTTT. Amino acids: CASRFVQNEKLFF.

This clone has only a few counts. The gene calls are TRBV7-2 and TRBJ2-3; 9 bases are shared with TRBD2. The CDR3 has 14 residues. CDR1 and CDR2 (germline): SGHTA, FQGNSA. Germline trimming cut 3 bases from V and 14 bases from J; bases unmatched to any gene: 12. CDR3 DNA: TGTGCCAGCAGCTTGGGGGGACTAGCATTACCTACGTATTTT. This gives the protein CASSLGGLALPTYF.

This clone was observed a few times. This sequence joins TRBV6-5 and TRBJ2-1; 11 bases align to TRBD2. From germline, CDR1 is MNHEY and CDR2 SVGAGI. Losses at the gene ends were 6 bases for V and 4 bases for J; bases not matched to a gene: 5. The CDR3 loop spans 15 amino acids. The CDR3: CASSPSGRWYNEQFF. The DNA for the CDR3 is TGTGCCAGCAGCCCTAGCGGGAGGTGGTACAATGAGCAGTTCTTC.

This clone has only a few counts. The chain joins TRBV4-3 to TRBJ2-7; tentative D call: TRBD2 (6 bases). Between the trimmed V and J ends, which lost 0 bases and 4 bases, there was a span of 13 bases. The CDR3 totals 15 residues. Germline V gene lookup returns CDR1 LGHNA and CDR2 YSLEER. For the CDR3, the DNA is TGCGCCAGCAGCCAAGATTGGGGGGTTTTGTACGAGCAGTACTTC. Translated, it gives CASSQDWGVLYEQYF.

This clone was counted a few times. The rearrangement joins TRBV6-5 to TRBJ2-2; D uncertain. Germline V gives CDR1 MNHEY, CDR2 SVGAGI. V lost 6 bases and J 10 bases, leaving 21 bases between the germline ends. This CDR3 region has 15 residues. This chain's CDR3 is CASRPVSGLRMELFF. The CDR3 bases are TGTGCCAGCAGACCCGTCTCAGGCCTTCGTATGGAGCTGTTTTTT.

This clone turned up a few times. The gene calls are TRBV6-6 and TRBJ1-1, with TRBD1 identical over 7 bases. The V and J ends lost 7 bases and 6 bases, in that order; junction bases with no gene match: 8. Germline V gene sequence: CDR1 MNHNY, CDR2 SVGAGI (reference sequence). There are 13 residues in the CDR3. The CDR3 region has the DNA TGTGCCAGCACAGGGGGAGTTTTGGCTGAAGCTTTCTTT. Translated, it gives CASTGGVLAEAFF.

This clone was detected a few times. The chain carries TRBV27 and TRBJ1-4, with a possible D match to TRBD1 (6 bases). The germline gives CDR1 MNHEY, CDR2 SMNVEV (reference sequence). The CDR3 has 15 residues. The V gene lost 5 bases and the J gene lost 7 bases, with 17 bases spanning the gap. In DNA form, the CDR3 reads TGTGCCAGCAGTCCCAGCACAGGGAATATTGAAAAACTGTTTTTT. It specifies CASSPSTGNIEKLFF.

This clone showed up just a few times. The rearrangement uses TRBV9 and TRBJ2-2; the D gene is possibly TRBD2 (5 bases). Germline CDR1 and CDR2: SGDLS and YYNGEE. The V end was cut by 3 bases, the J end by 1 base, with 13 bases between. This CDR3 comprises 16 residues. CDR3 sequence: CASSGAGILNTGELFF. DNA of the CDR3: TGTGCCAGCAGCGGAGCCGGGATCTTGAACACCGGGGAGCTGTTTTTT.

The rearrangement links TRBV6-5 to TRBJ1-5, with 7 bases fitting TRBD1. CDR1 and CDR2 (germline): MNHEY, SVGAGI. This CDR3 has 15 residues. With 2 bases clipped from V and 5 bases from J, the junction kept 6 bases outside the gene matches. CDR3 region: CASSYAAGGDQPQHF. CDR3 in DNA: TGTGCCAGCAGTTACGCGGCAGGGGGTGATCAGCCCCAGCATTTT.

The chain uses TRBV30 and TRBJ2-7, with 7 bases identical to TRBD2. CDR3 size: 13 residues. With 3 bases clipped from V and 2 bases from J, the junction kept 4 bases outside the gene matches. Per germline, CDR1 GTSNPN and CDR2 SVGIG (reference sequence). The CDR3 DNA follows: TGTGCCTGGAGCGTAGCGGGTACCTACGAGCAGTACTTC. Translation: CAWSVAGTYEQYF.

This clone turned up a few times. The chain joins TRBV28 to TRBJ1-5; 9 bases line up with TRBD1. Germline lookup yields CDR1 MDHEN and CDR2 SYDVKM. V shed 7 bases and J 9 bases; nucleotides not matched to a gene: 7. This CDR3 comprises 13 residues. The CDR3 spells CASNRGRIMPQHF. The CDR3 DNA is TGTGCCAGCAACAGGGGGCGGATCATGCCCCAGCATTTT.

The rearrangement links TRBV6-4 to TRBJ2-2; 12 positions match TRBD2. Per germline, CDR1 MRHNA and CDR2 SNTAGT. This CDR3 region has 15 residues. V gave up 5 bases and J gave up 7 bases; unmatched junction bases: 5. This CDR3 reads CASSLTSGSYGELFF. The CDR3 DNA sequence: TGTGCCAGCAGTCTGACTAGCGGGAGTTACGGGGAGCTGTTTTTT.

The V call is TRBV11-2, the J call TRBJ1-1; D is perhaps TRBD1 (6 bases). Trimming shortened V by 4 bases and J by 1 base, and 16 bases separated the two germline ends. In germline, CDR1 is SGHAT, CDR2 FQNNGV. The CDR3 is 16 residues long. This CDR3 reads CASSSKGRGQNTEAFF. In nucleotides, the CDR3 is TGTGCCAGCAGCTCTAAGGGCAGGGGACAGAACACTGAAGCTTTCTTT. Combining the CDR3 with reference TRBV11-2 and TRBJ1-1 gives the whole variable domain EAGVAQSPRYKIIEKRQSVAFWCNPISGHATLYWYQQILGQGPKLLIQFQNNGVVDDSQLPKDRFSAERLKGVDSTLKIQPAKLEDSAVYLCASSSKGRGQNTEAFFGQGTRLTVV.

CDR3 DNA: TGTGCCAGCAGCTCTTGGAGACAGGGCCCCCCCAACCAGCCCCAGCATTTT. Translated: CASSSWRQGPPNQPQHF. This chain joins TRBV5-6 and TRBJ1-5; 7 bases are shared with TRBD1. The CDR3 loop spans 17 amino acids. Germline-derived CDR1 and CDR2 are SGHDT and YYEEEE. The V and J ends lost 3 bases and 7 bases, in that order; junction bases with no gene match: 16.

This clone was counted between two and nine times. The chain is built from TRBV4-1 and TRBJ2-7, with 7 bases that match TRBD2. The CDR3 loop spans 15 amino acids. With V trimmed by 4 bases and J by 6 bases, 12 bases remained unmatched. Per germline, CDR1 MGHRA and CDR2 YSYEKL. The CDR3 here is CASSPQADGRSEQYF. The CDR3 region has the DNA TGCGCCAGCAGCCCTCAGGCCGACGGGAGGAGCGAGCAGTACTTC.

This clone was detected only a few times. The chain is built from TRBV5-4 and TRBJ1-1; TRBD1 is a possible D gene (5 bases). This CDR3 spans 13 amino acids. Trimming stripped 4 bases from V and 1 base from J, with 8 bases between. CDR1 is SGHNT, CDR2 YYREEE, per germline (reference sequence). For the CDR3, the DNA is TGTGCCAGCAGCCCCACAGGGAACACTGAAGCTTTCTTT. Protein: CASSPTGNTEAFF.

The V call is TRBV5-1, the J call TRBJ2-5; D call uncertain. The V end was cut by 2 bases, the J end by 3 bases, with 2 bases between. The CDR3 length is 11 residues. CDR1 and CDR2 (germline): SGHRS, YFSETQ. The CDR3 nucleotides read TGCGCCAGCAGCTTTAAAGAGACCCAGTACTTC. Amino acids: CASSFKETQYF.

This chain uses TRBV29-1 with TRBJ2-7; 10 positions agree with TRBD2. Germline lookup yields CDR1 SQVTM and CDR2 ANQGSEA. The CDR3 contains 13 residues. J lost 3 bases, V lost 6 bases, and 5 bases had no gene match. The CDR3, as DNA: TGCAGCGTCAGACTAGCGGGCCTCTACGAGCAGTACTTC. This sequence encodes CSVRLAGLYEQYF.

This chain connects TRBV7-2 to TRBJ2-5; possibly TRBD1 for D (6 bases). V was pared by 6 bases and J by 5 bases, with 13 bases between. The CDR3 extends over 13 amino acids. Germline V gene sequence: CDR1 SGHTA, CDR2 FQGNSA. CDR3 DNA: TGTGCCAGCAGTCAACAGGGTTGGGAGACCCAGTACTTC. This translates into CASSQQGWETQYF.

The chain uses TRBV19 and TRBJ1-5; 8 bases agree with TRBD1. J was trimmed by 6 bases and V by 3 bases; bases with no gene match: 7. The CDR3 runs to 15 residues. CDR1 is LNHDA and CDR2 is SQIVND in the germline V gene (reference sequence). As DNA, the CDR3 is TGTGCCAGTAGTATCGTCTCAGGGGGCGGTCAGCCCCAGCATTTT. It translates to CASSIVSGGGQPQHF.